The 7 T cell receptor beta chains reported below all come from one sample, sequenced in a study of T cell repertoires in cytomegalovirus infection. TCRdb analysed the reads with MiXCR anew, one entry per CDR3 protein. There are 300,000 to 450,000 distinct CDR3 sequences in the sample; 15% to 20% occur only once, and less than 9.5% lies in the top ten. Material for sequencing was PBMCs. The receptors derive from a human donor in good health (CMV status not recorded). Some clones in this sample may be carry-over from other donors' samples.

Ten or more counts support this clonotype. The chain employs TRBV7-2 and TRBJ2-4; D tentatively reads TRBD1 or TRBD2 (5 bases each). Germline V gene data show CDR1 as SGHTA and CDR2 as FQGNSA. Trimming took 6 bases from V and 6 from J, leaving 15 bases between them. CDR3 size: 14 residues. The CDR3 is CASSKPGLVNIQYF. CDR3 nucleotide sequence: TGTGCCAGCAGTAAGCCGGGGCTGGTAAACATTCAGTACTTC.

The J gene is TRBJ2-4, the V gene TRBV23-1; D is undetermined. TRBV23-1 is known as an ORF, though its function is uncertain. V was clipped by 5 bases and J by 3 bases, with 17 bases between them. CDR3 size: 16 residues. This CDR3 is CASSGPMRSDKNIQYF. The CDR3 coding sequence is TGCGCCAGCAGTGGTCCAATGCGGTCAGACAAAAACATTCAGTACTTC.

This clonotype was recorded at least ten times. The V gene is TRBV18, the J gene TRBJ2-1; unclear D gene. Trimming left V 0 bases short and J 7 bases short, with 10 bases between. Germline lookup yields CDR1 KGHSH and CDR2 LQKENI. The CDR3 sequence is 14 residues long. CDR3 in DNA: TGTGCCAGCTCACCACCTGGAGTTTCGAATGAGCAGTTCTTC. Protein product: CASSPPGVSNEQFF.

This clonotype has just one count. The chain combines TRBV19 with TRBJ2-5; D perhaps matches TRBD2 (5 bases). The CDR3 loop spans 15 amino acids. V dropped 4 bases and J dropped 4 bases, with 16 bases sitting between them. CDR1 LNHDA and CDR2 SQIVND come from the germline V gene (reference sequence). The DNA for the CDR3 is TGTGCCAGTAGTACGGGAACAGCGTCAGCAGAGACCCAGTACTTC. This gives the protein CASSTGTASAETQYF.

The chain recombines TRBV19 with TRBJ2-3, with a tentative D call TRBD1 (6 bases). This CDR3 has 13 residues. In germline, CDR1 is LNHDA, CDR2 SQIVND (reference sequence). Trimming left V 10 bases short and J 1 base short, with 12 bases between. The CDR3 loop reads CATGTFRTDTQYF. CDR3 DNA: TGTGCCACCGGGACATTTCGCACAGATACGCAGTATTTT.

The chain uses TRBV20-1 and TRBJ2-5; 9 bases map to TRBD2. This CDR3 has 16 residues. CDR1 DFQATT and CDR2 SNEGSKA come from the germline V gene (reference sequence). The V and J ends lost 6 bases and 2 bases, in that order; junction bases with no gene match: 13. CDR3 bases: TGCAGTGCCATAGGAGGTTCCGCGGGGGGGCAAGAGACCCAGTACTTC. It yields the protein CSAIGGSAGGQETQYF.

This clonotype showed up many times. The rearrangement joins TRBV7-6 to TRBJ2-5; D may be TRBD2 (6 bases). The V end lost 5 bases, the J end lost 2 bases, and 9 bases lay between the germline ends. CDR1 is SGHVS, CDR2 FNYEAQ, per germline. CDR3 length: 13 amino acids. The DNA for the CDR3 is TGTGCCAGCAGCCCTCTAGCGCAAGAGACCCAGTACTTC. It encodes CASSPLAQETQYF.